Presented here are 19 T cell receptor beta chains from one specimen sequenced in a study of cytomegalovirus exposure and HLA in healthy donors. The PCR was carried out with 60 Vbeta primers and 13 Jbeta primers. This table comes from immunoSEQ multiplex PCR, and its TCRdb copy is limited to in-frame clones, with some not included. This sample yields about 120,000 clones, of which under 80% are seen a single time; around 28% belongs to the top ten. Sequenced: PBMCs. These receptors came from a man in his sixties in good health and CMV-seropositive.

This clone occurred a few times. The chain couples TRBV25-1 to TRBJ2-1; D might be TRBD1 (5 bases). CDR1 is MGHDK and CDR2 is SYGVNS in the germline V gene. Trimming left V 5 bases short and J 4 bases short, with 15 bases between. The CDR3 has 15 amino acids. The CDR3, as DNA: TGTGCCAGCAGTCATCAGGGTCCCCCTTACAATGAGCAGTTCTTC. Translation gives CASSHQGPPYNEQFF.

This clone was recorded once. J is TRBJ2-1 and V is TRBV25-1; no firm D call. The germline V gene has CDR1 MGHDK and CDR2 SYGVNS. The V end was cut by 6 bases, the J end by 10 bases, with 10 bases between. The CDR3 loop spans 11 amino acids. The CDR3 DNA follows: TGTGCCAGCAGACAGAAAAAGGAGCAGTTCTTC. Translating gives CASRQKKEQFF.

Relative to its sample, this clone is hyperexpanded. J is TRBJ2-7 and V is TRBV5-5; weak D call: TRBD2 (6 bases). V was shortened by 0 bases and J by 4 bases, with 14 bases between the two germline ends. Germline CDR1 is SGHKS and CDR2 is YYEKEE (reference sequence). The CDR3 has 15 residues. CDR3 DNA: TGTGCCAGCAGCTTGGCGGCTAGCGAGAAATACGAGCAGTACTTC. It yields the protein CASSLAASEKYEQYF.

The chain joins TRBV9 to TRBJ1-4; 9 bases match TRBD1. The germline gives CDR1 SGDLS, CDR2 YYNGEE. V dropped 4 bases and J dropped 4; count of bases not matched to a gene: 5. There are 15 residues in the CDR3. CDR3 in DNA: TGTGCCAGCAGCAGACAGGGGGGGTATAATGAAAAACTGTTTTTT. Translation gives CASSRQGGYNEKLFF.

V and J are TRBV11-3 and TRBJ2-1; 8 nucleotides agree with TRBD2. CDR1 SGHNT and CDR2 YENEEA come from the germline V gene. Trimming removed 5 bases from V and 3 bases from J; junction bases left unmatched: 6. The CDR3 has 15 residues. CDR3 DNA sequence: TGTGCCAGCAGCAGGAGAGCGGGGGACTACAATGAGCAGTTCTTC. It specifies CASSRRAGDYNEQFF.

This clone was observed a few times. V usage is TRBV19 and J usage is TRBJ1-5, with 7 nucleotides matching TRBD1. J gave up 3 bases and V 5 bases, and 4 bases lay outside the gene matches. Germline V gene data show CDR1 as LNHDA and CDR2 as SQIVND (reference sequence). The CDR3 contains 14 residues. For the CDR3, the DNA is TGTGCCAGTAGTCGGGACAGCTTCAATCAGCCCCAGCATTTT. This gives the protein CASSRDSFNQPQHF.

The gene calls are TRBV27 and TRBJ1-3; D possibly corresponds to TRBD1 (6 bases). V dropped 4 bases and J dropped 1 base, with 11 bases sitting between them. CDR1 is MNHEY and CDR2 is SMNVEV in the germline V gene (reference sequence). This CDR3 region has 15 residues. For the CDR3, the DNA is TGTGCCAGCAGTTCAAAACAGGGATCTGGAAACACCATATATTTT. Protein product: CASSSKQGSGNTIYF.

The chain carries TRBV5-1 and TRBJ1-2; TRBD1 matches at 7 bases. V trimming: 5 bases; J trimming: 7 bases; junction bases outside the gene matches: 8. CDR1 and CDR2 from the germline V gene are SGHRS and YFSETQ. The CDR3 is 13 amino acids. CDR3 sequence: CASSQAPGGGYTF. The CDR3, as DNA: TGCGCCAGCAGTCAAGCCCCAGGGGGTGGCTACACCTTC.

Remarks on this clone: This CDR3 is also generated by other DNA sequences in the sample. The J gene is TRBJ1-1, the V gene TRBV5-4; the match to TRBD1 covers 11 bases. CDR1 is SGHNT and CDR2 is YYREEE in the germline V gene (reference sequence). V dropped 5 bases and J dropped 5; count of bases not matched to a gene: 8. This CDR3 has 15 residues. CDR3 bases: TGTGCCAGCAGAAAGTCCGGGACAGGGGGGACTGAAGCTTTCTTT. Encoded protein: CASRKSGTGGTEAFF.

This chain's CDR3 is CASSLVQGRGEQYF. The DNA for the CDR3 is TGCGCCAGCAGCTTGGTACAGGGACGGGGCGAGCAGTACTTC. The chain recombines TRBV5-1 with TRBJ2-7, with D maybe TRBD1 (6 bases). The CDR3 totals 14 residues. V shed 0 bases and J shed 6 bases, with 13 bases lying between them. CDR1 SGHRS and CDR2 YFSETQ come from the germline V gene.

This clone was found a few times. The chain couples TRBV5-6 to TRBJ2-5, with D possibly being TRBD2 (6 bases). Germline CDR1 is SGHDT and CDR2 is YYEEEE. There are 16 residues in the CDR3. V was clipped by 3 bases and J by 5 bases, with 20 bases between them. The CDR3 DNA is TGTGCCAGCAGCTCCGGCCCAACTAGCAACCGGGAGACCCAGTACTTC. This gives the protein CASSSGPTSNRETQYF.

This clone was seen only a few times. This chain joins TRBV6-1 and TRBJ2-7; D perhaps matches TRBD1 (6 bases). The CDR3 covers 14 residues. Trimming shortened V by 0 bases and J by 3 bases, and 9 bases separated the two germline ends. Germline assignment: CDR1 MNHNS and CDR2 SASEGT. The chain's CDR3 is CASSEAGRGYEQYF. CDR3 DNA: TGTGCCAGCAGTGAAGCAGGCAGGGGCTACGAGCAGTACTTC.

The chain recombines TRBV5-1 with TRBJ2-3; 9 nucleotides match TRBD2. The CDR3 loop spans 17 amino acids. Germline V gene data show CDR1 as SGHRS and CDR2 as YFSETQ. V was pared by 4 bases and J by 6 bases, with 15 bases of the junction left unmatched. CDR3 DNA: TGCGCCAGCAGCCCCTTAAGGCCAGCGGGAGGCATGGATACGCAGTATTTT. Its protein is CASSPLRPAGGMDTQYF.

A single count supports this clone. This chain links TRBV14 with TRBJ2-2; D perhaps matches TRBD2 (6 bases). The CDR3 is 16 residues long. Trimming pared 4 bases from V and 3 bases from J, leaving 15 bases between. The germline CDR1 and CDR2 sequences are SGHDN and FVKESK. The CDR3 DNA reads as TGTGCCAGCAGCCTCGGTGGGCGGGGATACACCGGGGAGCTGTTTTTT. Amino acid sequence: CASSLGGRGYTGELFF.

V is TRBV30 and J is TRBJ2-5; possibly TRBD2 for D (5 bases). The CDR3 runs 14 residues. Trimming cost V 3 bases and J 5 bases, with 16 bases left between them. The germline CDR1 and CDR2 sequences are GTSNPN and SVGIG (reference sequence). The CDR3 reads CAWSTGSSAETQYF. The DNA for the CDR3 is TGTGCCTGGAGCACGGGGTCCTCGGCCGAGACCCAGTACTTC. Complete variable domain (other parts from reference TRBV30 and TRBJ2-5): SQTIHQWPATLVQPVGSPLSLECTVEGTSNPNLYWYRQAAGRGLQLLFYSVGIGQISSEVPQNLSASRPQDRQFILSSKKLLLSDSGFYLCAWSTGSSAETQYFGPGTRLLVL.

V gene TRBV6-6 combines with J gene TRBJ1-2, with D possibly being TRBD1 (6 bases). V was trimmed by 5 bases and J by 7 bases, leaving 8 bases between them. The length of the CDR3 is 11 residues. Germline V gives CDR1 MNHNY, CDR2 SVGAGI (reference sequence). The CDR3 loop reads CASSTGLGYTF. The CDR3 DNA reads TGTGCCAGCAGTACAGGGCTTGGCTACACCTTC.

This chain uses TRBV2 with TRBJ1-5; D remains unclear. This CDR3 has 15 amino acids. Germline V gene lookup returns CDR1 SNHLY and CDR2 FYNNEI. V dropped 4 bases and J dropped 1 base, with 11 bases sitting between them. The CDR3 DNA follows: TGTGCCAGCAGTGCGGGAGATACCAGCAATCAGCCCCAGCATTTT. It specifies CASSAGDTSNQPQHF.

This sequence joins TRBV5-6 and TRBJ2-7; 7 nucleotides align to TRBD1. The CDR3 covers 14 residues. The germline gives CDR1 SGHDT, CDR2 YYEEEE. The V gene end was trimmed by 4 bases and the J gene end by 3 bases; junction bases not matched to a gene: 7. CDR3: CASSPWTGHYEQYF. CDR3 DNA sequence: TGTGCCAGCAGCCCCTGGACAGGCCACTACGAGCAGTACTTC. Together with reference TRBV5-6 and TRBJ2-7, the CDR3 gives the full variable domain: DAGVTQSPTHLIKTRGQQVTLRCSPKSGHDTVSWYQQALGQGPQFIFQYYEEEERQRGNFPDRFSGHQFPNYSSELNVNALLLGDSALYLCASSPWTGHYEQYFGPGTRLTVT.

This clone was observed a few times. The chain carries TRBV7-9 and TRBJ2-3, with D unresolved. Between the trimmed V and J ends, which lost 3 bases and 2 bases, there was a span of 9 bases. This CDR3 spans 14 amino acids. Germline values: CDR1 SEHNR, CDR2 FQNEAQ (reference sequence). CDR3 region: CASSFDSNTDTQYF. For the CDR3, the DNA is TGTGCCAGCAGCTTCGACTCAAACACAGATACGCAGTATTTT.